One and the same sample provided the 32 T cell receptor beta chains below, sequenced in a study of human T cells and chemical hapten exposure. Described time point: pre-sensitization, week 0. Treatment denoted: therapeutic diphenylcyclopropenone sensitization with weekly scalp DPC. TCRdb independently ran MiXCR on the RACE reads; one entry per CDR3 protein. The table includes under 70,000 distinct CDR3 sequences, roughly 12% detected once. The sequences come from whole blood, collected in connection with sensitization to the hapten diphenylcyclopropenone (DPC). The receptor set was obtained from a woman aged 40 to 50 with alopecia areata. Some clones in this sample may be carry-over from other donors' samples.

This clonotype has a count of ten or more. The chain combines TRBV20-1 with TRBJ2-5; 7 bases agree with TRBD2. The CDR3 is 14 residues long. V shed 6 bases, J shed 5 bases, and the junction held 12 bases outside the gene matches. Germline CDR1 reads DFQATT; CDR2 reads SNEGSKA (reference sequence). CDR3 nucleotide sequence: TGCAGTGCCCTCGCCCCGACTAGCAGGGAGACCCAGTACTTC. This gives the protein CSALAPTSRETQYF.

The genes are TRBV5-1 and TRBJ2-3; TRBD1 matches 12 bases. Germline V gene sequence: CDR1 SGHRS, CDR2 YFSETQ. Trimming took 0 bases from V and 5 from J; bases not matched to a gene: 10. The CDR3 has 18 amino acids. The CDR3, as DNA: TGCGCCAGCAGCTTGGTGGGGACAGGGGGCGTATCGGGAGATACGCAGTATTTT. Protein sequence: CASSLVGTGGVSGDTQYF.

This clonotype appeared many times. The chain recombines TRBV20-1 with TRBJ2-2, with 12 bases aligning to TRBD2. Unmatched junction bases numbered 12, after V lost 6 bases and J lost 4 bases. The germline gives CDR1 DFQATT, CDR2 SNEGSKA (reference sequence). CDR3 length equals 17 residues. The CDR3 sequence: CSAIGKTSGGGTGELFF. CDR3 nucleotide sequence: TGCAGTGCAATAGGGAAGACTAGCGGGGGAGGCACCGGGGAGCTGTTTTTT.

Ten or more counts support this clonotype. This rearrangement joins TRBV6-2 or TRBV6-3 to TRBJ1-2; a weak D match, TRBD1 (5 bases). Trimming removed 6 bases from V and 8 bases from J, with 16 bases in between. Germline loops: CDR1 MNHEY, CDR2 SVGEGT. The CDR3 extends over 13 amino acids. CDR3 bases: TGTGCCAGCAGCCCGGGACCGCCGCGGGGCTACACCTTC. It translates to CASSPGPPRGYTF.

The chain links TRBV6-2 or TRBV6-3 to TRBJ1-1; D is uncertain. CDR1 and CDR2 (germline): MNHEY, SVGEGT. The CDR3 loop spans 12 amino acids. V was trimmed by 6 bases and J by 3 bases, leaving 8 bases between them. The DNA of the CDR3 is TGTGCCAGCAGCAGAGGGTACACTGAAGCTTTCTTT. Translation: CASSRGYTEAFF.

This clonotype rates as medium-sized. The V gene is TRBV6-5, the J gene TRBJ2-3, with D unresolved. The CDR3 runs to 14 residues. The V and J ends lost 0 bases and 1 base respectively, with 5 bases between them. Germline CDR1 and CDR2: MNHEY and SVGAGI. CDR3 nucleotide sequence: TGTGCCAGCAGTTACTCGGTCGGCACAGATACGCAGTATTTT. Residues: CASSYSVGTDTQYF.

This clonotype turned up a few times. The J gene is TRBJ2-2, the V gene TRBV12-3 or TRBV12-4; D not certain. Trimming took 4 bases from V and 4 from J, leaving 4 bases between them. There are 12 residues in the CDR3. CDR3 loop: CASSYGTGELFF. CDR3 in DNA: TGTGCCAGCAGTTATGGCACCGGGGAGCTGTTTTTT.

The chain carries TRBV30 and TRBJ2-1, with D possibly TRBD2 on 6 matching bases. Germline V CDR1 and CDR2: GTSNPN, SVGIG (reference sequence). The CDR3 is 14 amino acids. The V and J ends lost 7 bases and 1 base respectively, with 14 bases between them. The CDR3 region has the DNA TGTGCCTATCACTTAGCGGTTTCCTACAATGAGCAGTTCTTC. This gives the protein CAYHLAVSYNEQFF.

The V gene is TRBV10-1, the J gene TRBJ1-1, with TRBD1 as a possible D gene (6 bases). The V gene lost 0 bases and the J gene lost 6 bases, with 14 bases spanning the gap. Germline loops: CDR1 WNHNN, CDR2 SYGVQD (reference sequence). The CDR3 spans 15 residues. The CDR3 DNA follows: TGCGCCAGCAGTGAGTCCTCCACAGGGCGGGCTGAAGCTTTCTTT. Translating gives CASSESSTGRAEAFF.

The genes are TRBV11-2 and TRBJ1-5; no definite D call. Trimming pared 3 bases from V and 0 bases from J, leaving 9 bases between. This CDR3 contains 15 residues. Germline V gene lookup returns CDR1 SGHAT and CDR2 FQNNGV. The CDR3 here is CASSFGVNSNQPQHF. The CDR3 DNA is TGTGCCAGCAGCTTCGGGGTTAATAGCAATCAGCCCCAGCATTTT.

Only a few counts were recorded for this clonotype. The J gene is TRBJ2-5, the V gene TRBV9; tentative D call: TRBD1 (5 bases). CDR3 length: 14 amino acids. The germline V and J ends were trimmed by 1 base and 0 bases, with 7 bases remaining between them. Germline V gene lookup returns CDR1 SGDLS and CDR2 YYNGEE. The CDR3 DNA is TGTGCCAGCAGCGTATCGACAGACCAAGAGACCCAGTACTTC. As protein: CASSVSTDQETQYF.

The V and J genes are TRBV28 and TRBJ2-5; 8 nucleotides line up with TRBD1. Germline CDR1 and CDR2: MDHEN and SYDVKM. The V segment lost 7 bases and the J segment 7 bases; nucleotides outside the gene matches: 11. This CDR3 has 14 residues. The CDR3 reads CASTLGTGRGTQYF. In DNA, the CDR3 is TGTGCCAGCACCCTCGGGACAGGCCGGGGGACCCAGTACTTC. Drawing the rest from reference TRBV28 and TRBJ2-5, the complete variable domain is DVKVTQSSRYLVKRTGEKVFLECVQDMDHENMFWYRQDPGLGLRLIYFSYDVKMKEKGDIPEGYSVSREKKERFSLILESASTNQTSMYLCASTLGTGRGTQYFGPGTRLLVL.

This clonotype was detected only a few times. The CDR3 nucleotides read TGTGCCAGCAGCTTAAAGCAGGGCGGGGGGGCTGCGCAGTATTTT. It yields the protein CASSLKQGGGAAQYF. This chain links TRBV7-2 with TRBJ2-3, with TRBD2 matching over 9 bases. Germline-derived CDR1 and CDR2 are SGHTA and FQGNSA. J lost 10 bases, V lost 2 bases, and 10 bases had no gene match. The CDR3 is made up of 15 amino acids. The entire variable domain, with the rest obtained from reference TRBV7-2 and TRBJ2-3, is as follows: GAGVSQSPSNKVTEKGKDVELRCDPISGHTALYWYRQSLGQGLEFLIYFQGNSAPDKSGLPSDRFSAERTGGSVSTLTIQRTQQEDSAVYLCASSLKQGGGAAQYFGPGTRLTVL.

The genes are TRBV7-9 and TRBJ2-1, with D possibly TRBD1 on 6 matching bases. V lost 4 bases to trimming and J lost 11 bases, with 18 bases between them. Germline V gene sequence: CDR1 SEHNR, CDR2 FQNEAQ (reference sequence). There are 14 residues in the CDR3. CDR3: CASSYGQSPLKQFF. The CDR3 bases are TGTGCCAGCAGCTACGGACAGTCCCCTCTCAAGCAGTTCTTC.

This clonotype occurred a few times. The rearrangement joins TRBV7-2 to TRBJ2-7, with 9 bases matching TRBD2. Germline V gene sequence: CDR1 SGHTA, CDR2 FQGNSA. V lost 1 base and J lost 3; bases outside the gene matches: 4. The CDR3 contains 15 residues. CDR3 region: CASSLGLADIYEQYF. In DNA form, the CDR3 reads TGTGCCAGCAGCTTAGGACTAGCGGACATCTACGAGCAGTACTTC.

This clonotype has just a few counts. This chain uses TRBV27 with TRBJ2-5; TRBD1 matches 11 bases. This CDR3 comprises 14 residues. The V gene's germline CDR1 is MNHEY and CDR2 SMNVEV (reference sequence). Unmatched junction bases numbered 3, after V lost 6 bases and J lost 3 bases. The CDR3 reads CASSRDRGKETQYF. CDR3 bases: TGTGCCAGCAGCCGGGACAGGGGGAAAGAGACCCAGTACTTC.

This clonotype has just a few counts. V and J are TRBV29-1 and TRBJ2-7; 8 bases are shared with TRBD1. Trimming took 7 bases from V and 4 from J; bases not matched to a gene: 6. Per germline, CDR1 SQVTM and CDR2 ANQGSEA. This CDR3 is 12 amino acids long. The CDR3 region is CSATDRAYEQYF. CDR3 in DNA: TGCAGCGCCACGGACAGGGCTTACGAGCAGTACTTC.

The V call is TRBV4-3, the J call TRBJ1-3, with D possibly matching TRBD1 (6 bases). V lost 2 bases and J 4 bases, leaving 15 bases between the germline ends. The CDR3 loop spans 16 amino acids. CDR1 and CDR2 (germline): LGHNA, YSLEER. CDR3 protein: CASSQTPRGDGNTIYF. DNA for the CDR3: TGCGCCAGCAGCCAAACTCCAAGGGGGGACGGAAACACCATATATTTT.

This clonotype has ten or more counts. The chain has TRBV18 and TRBJ1-6; 7 bases map to TRBD1. The germline gives CDR1 KGHSH, CDR2 LQKENI. The V and J ends lost 4 bases and 6 bases, in that order; junction bases with no gene match: 15. The CDR3 is 18 amino acids. CDR3 bases: TGTGCCAGCTCACGAGACAGGGCCCGCGGTGCGCGTAATTCACCCCTCCACTTT. It is translated as CASSRDRARGARNSPLHF.

This clonotype was picked up many times. The rearrangement joins TRBV19 to TRBJ1-1; 8 nucleotides align to TRBD1. The CDR3 is 15 residues long. Germline CDR1 is LNHDA and CDR2 is SQIVND (reference sequence). Trimming cost V 1 base and J 3 bases; bases outside gene matches: 4. Written as DNA, the CDR3 is TGTGCCAGTAGTATAGGGACAGGGAAGGACACTGAAGCTTTCTTT. Its translation: CASSIGTGKDTEAFF. Complete variable domain (other parts from reference TRBV19 and TRBJ1-1): DGGITQSPKYLFRKEGQNVTLSCEQNLNHDAMYWYRQDPGQGLRLIYYSQIVNDFQKGDIAEGYSVSREKKESFPLTVTSAQKNPTAFYLCASSIGTGKDTEAFFGQGTRLTVV.

This clonotype turned up a few times. This chain uses TRBV7-2 with TRBJ2-3; D unclear. Trimming removed 0 bases at V and 10 bases at J, with 14 bases between. The CDR3 sequence is 14 residues long. Germline V gives CDR1 SGHTA, CDR2 FQGNSA. CDR3 coding DNA: TGTGCCAGCAGCTTAGCGCTGGCCCCCGATGCGCAGTATTTT. This sequence encodes CASSLALAPDAQYF.

In its sample, this clonotype was seen a few times. V is TRBV4-3 and J is TRBJ1-1; D is unclear. The CDR3 spans 14 residues. Germline CDR1 is LGHNA and CDR2 is YSLEER. V lost 4 bases, J lost 1 base, and 10 bases lay in between. The CDR3 nucleotides read TGCGCCAGCAGCCTACTGCGGACGAACACTGAAGCTTTCTTT. It specifies CASSLLRTNTEAFF.

By share, this clonotype ranks as medium-sized. This sequence joins TRBV29-1 and TRBJ1-1; the D is unclear. The CDR3 spans 10 residues. The V and J ends lost 5 bases and 1 base respectively, with 2 bases between them. Per germline, CDR1 SQVTM and CDR2 ANQGSEA. CDR3 nucleotide sequence: TGCAGCGTTAAGAACACTGAAGCTTTCTTT. It yields the protein CSVKNTEAFF.

This clonotype occurred a few times. The CDR3 loop reads CASSQAAGRNSPLHF. In nucleotides, the CDR3 is TGCGCCAGCAGCCAGGCGGCCGGGAGGAATTCACCCCTCCACTTT. This rearrangement joins TRBV4-3 to TRBJ1-6, with unresolved D. Looked up from germline, CDR1 is LGHNA and CDR2 is YSLEER. The CDR3 totals 15 residues. V was clipped by 3 bases and J by 7 bases, with 13 bases between them.

This clonotype was seen more than once but under ten times. The chain uses TRBV9 and TRBJ1-4; TRBD1 matches at 10 bases. The CDR3 runs to 16 residues. J gave up 8 bases and V 0 bases, and 7 bases lay outside the gene matches. CDR1 and CDR2 (germline): SGDLS, YYNGEE. For the CDR3, the DNA is TGTGCCAGCAGCGTAGGACCCGGGACAGGGGACGAAAAACTGTTTTTT. This gives the protein CASSVGPGTGDEKLFF.

The chain couples TRBV10-3 to TRBJ2-5; possible D gene TRBD2, 6 bases. Looked up from germline, CDR1 is ENHRY and CDR2 is SYGVKD. There are 12 residues in the CDR3. The germline V and J ends were trimmed by 4 bases and 4 bases, with 7 bases remaining between them. CDR3 loop: CAISAGGETQYF. Here the CDR3 DNA reads TGTGCCATCAGTGCCGGGGGAGAGACCCAGTACTTC.

This clonotype occurred a few times. The chain recombines TRBV6-6 with TRBJ2-7; TRBD1 might be the D (6 bases). This CDR3 contains 14 residues. In germline, CDR1 is MNHNY, CDR2 SVGAGI (reference sequence). With 6 bases removed from V and 1 base from J, the gap between germline ends came to 13 bases. The CDR3 region is CASSRQELSYEQYF. The DNA of the CDR3 is TGTGCCAGCAGCCGACAGGAGCTATCCTACGAGCAGTACTTC.

This clonotype came up many times. J is TRBJ2-1 and V is TRBV11-2, with D perhaps assigned TRBD1 or TRBD2 (5 bases each). The CDR3 is made up of 14 amino acids. Trimming removed 5 bases from V and 10 bases from J, with 18 bases in between. Germline CDR1 SGHAT, CDR2 FQNNGV. The CDR3 region is CASSTGTGENEQFF. The CDR3 DNA reads TGTGCCAGCAGCACCGGGACGGGCGAAAACGAGCAGTTCTTC.

Of note for this clonotype: This may arise from a read error, as a much more abundant clone is one base away. This CDR3 is CASILEAGTEAFF. CDR3 DNA: TGTGCCAGCATCTTAGAAGCGGGGACTGAAGCTTTCTTT. The chain couples TRBV11-3 to TRBJ1-1, with D unresolved. The CDR3 is 13 amino acids. Germline assignment: CDR1 SGHNT and CDR2 YENEEA.

The chain couples TRBV20-1 to TRBJ1-4, with a weak D call TRBD1 (6 bases). Trimming took 6 bases from V and 5 from J, leaving 16 bases between them. This CDR3 region has 14 residues. Germline CDR1 is DFQATT and CDR2 is SNEGSKA (reference sequence). In DNA, the CDR3 is TGCAGTGCCCGGGGGCTAAGGCGGAATGAAAAACTGTTTTTT. Translating gives CSARGLRRNEKLFF.

The table lists this clonotype with many counts. CDR3 nucleotides: TGTGCCTGGAGTGTACGAGGGTCTGACACCGGGGAGCTGTTTTTT. Translating gives CAWSVRGSDTGELFF. This chain links TRBV30 with TRBJ2-2; a weak D match, TRBD2 (5 bases). V was clipped by 0 bases and J by 3 bases, with 11 bases between them. Per germline, CDR1 GTSNPN and CDR2 SVGIG (reference sequence). This CDR3 region has 15 residues.

This clonotype was recorded many times. The chain has TRBV4-1 and TRBJ2-1; D uncertain. The length of the CDR3 is 12 residues. Trimming took 1 base from V and 10 from J, leaving 8 bases between them. Germline V lookup: CDR1 MGHRA, CDR2 YSYEKL. The CDR3 DNA reads TGCGCCAGCAGCCAAGGGGTAGCCGAGCAGTTCTTC. The encoded protein is CASSQGVAEQFF.